This TCR beta chain was sequenced in a study of graft-versus-host responses after intestinal transplantation. Background on the study: In this cohort, recipients had multivisceral, liver-intestinal, or isolated intestinal transplants.

The data were produced by immunoSEQ multiplex PCR, yet TCRdb's version contains in-frame clones alone and is incomplete. The table lists more than 95,000 clones, roughly nine tenths of them singletons. On this clone itself: Its target is not known.

Study-wide findings and caveats: Researchers found GvH clones in recipient marrow, and some showed up first in ileum or blood.

The specimen comprised unstimulated CD4+ T cells sorted from spleen or lymph node cells, sampled before intestinal transplant. The origin of this receptor is a human donor who received an intestinal transplant.

CDR3 DNA: TGTGCCAGCACCCGGGCTGGTCCAGCCAAAAACATTCAGTACTTC. It yields the protein CASTRAGPAKNIQYF. The chain couples TRBV2 to TRBJ2-4, with no clear D. Per the germline V gene, CDR1 is SNHLY and CDR2 is FYNNEI. CDR3 length equals 15 residues. The germline V and J ends were trimmed by 7 bases and 0 bases, with 13 bases remaining between them.